The rows below give T cell receptor beta chains drawn from one sample of a study of T cell changes during pregnancy in multiple sclerosis. Repertoires were generated with immunoSEQ multiplex PCR, while TCRdb's copy carries only in-frame clones and drops some. The sample contains approximately 48,000 clones, approximately 92% of which appear only once. The sequencing used CD8+ T cells from peripheral blood mononuclear cells, collected after pregnancy. The receptors were gathered from a female donor with multiple sclerosis, enrolled in a pregnancy study. The CDR3 runs from the conserved cysteine through the conserved F or W. The D gene is left open where the match is weak. Clone size is not always given. Where it is, it says once, few, many or a class for expanded clones.

v_call	cdr3_length	d_call	clone_size	j_call	cdr3_aa	cdr3_nt
TRBV9	13	.	.	TRBJ2-7	CASSVAHGYEQYF	TGTGCCAGCAGCGTAGCCCACGGCTACGAGCAGTACTTC
TRBV19	13	.	.	TRBJ2-7	CASSVGVHYEQYF	TGTGCCAGTAGCGTAGGGGTCCACTACGAGCAGTACTTC
TRBV13	16	TRBD2	.	TRBJ2-5	CASSFSGGARKETQYF	TGTGCCAGCAGCTTTAGCGGGGGGGCCCGTAAAGAGACCCAGTACTTC
TRBV29-1	14	TRBD1	.	TRBJ1-2	CSVGTGLFRYGYTF	TGCAGCGTGGGGACAGGGCTTTTTCGGTATGGCTACACCTTC
TRBV5-1	14	TRBD1	.	TRBJ1-2	CASSPGTDSDGYTF	TGCGCCAGCAGCCCAGGGACAGACAGCGATGGCTACACCTTC
TRBV7-6	14	.	.	TRBJ1-4	CASSSTLGNEKLFF	TGTGCCAGCAGCTCGACATTGGGTAATGAAAAACTGTTTTTT
TRBV7-9	14	.	.	TRBJ2-7	CASSHYQFSYEQYF	TGTGCCAGCAGCCACTACCAGTTCTCCTACGAGCAGTACTTC
TRBV19	16	TRBD2	.	TRBJ2-1	CASRNELAGGYNEQFF	TGTGCCAGTAGGAACGAACTAGCGGGGGGCTACAATGAGCAGTTCTTC
TRBV27	16	.	.	TRBJ1-6	CASSPNPTGFSSPLHF	TGTGCCAGCAGTCCGAATCCAACAGGATTTAGTTCACCCCTCCACTTT
TRBV7-9	15	TRBD2	.	TRBJ2-7	CASSSSGIDPYEQYF	TGTGCCAGCAGCTCCAGCGGGATAGATCCCTACGAGCAGTACTTC
TRBV29-1	12	TRBD2	.	TRBJ2-7	CSGWTSSYEQYF	TGCAGCGGTTGGACTAGCTCCTACGAGCAGTACTTC
TRBV5-4	15	.	.	TRBJ2-2	CASSPEGVMPGELFF	TGTGCCAGCAGCCCGGAGGGAGTGATGCCCGGGGAGCTGTTTTTT
TRBV11-2	11	.	.	TRBJ2-2	CASTMTGELFF	TGTGCCAGCACCATGACCGGGGAGCTGTTTTTT
TRBV7-9	13	.	.	TRBJ1-2	CASSSDSIYGYTF	TGTGCCAGCAGCAGCGACAGCATCTATGGCTACACCTTC
TRBV29-1	14	.	.	TRBJ2-6	CSARTGLGANVLTF	TGCAGCGCCCGCACAGGGTTGGGGGCCAACGTCCTGACTTTC
TRBV6-1	17	.	once	TRBJ2-7	CASSEAGGDWGKYEQYF	TGTGCCAGCAGTGAAGCAGGAGGGGACTGGGGAAAATACGAGCAGTACTTC
TRBV27	14	.	.	TRBJ1-2	CASSFGGAGYGYTF	TGTGCCAGCAGTTTCGGAGGGGCGGGCTATGGCTACACCTTC